These T cell receptor beta chains were read from a single sample in a study of blood T cell repertoires in COVID-19. TCRdb keeps only in-frame clones here, not all; method: immunoSEQ multiplex PCR. The sample lists roughly 150,000 clones, 80% occurring once. Material: PBMCs or T cells enriched from blood (not recorded which). These receptor sequences come from a man aged 40-49 years who had recovered from COVID-19. Both conserved end residues are part of each CDR3. D genes are given only for firm matches. The size field is filled for only some rows; it gives once, few, many or a size class.

D gene	clone size	J gene	V gene	CDR3 protein	CDR3 DNA
.	.	TRBJ1-1	TRBV24-1	CATSDGGEAFF	TGTGCCACCAGTGATGGGGGGGAAGCTTTCTTT
TRBD2	.	TRBJ2-3	TRBV30	CAWTRTGTSGGDTQYF	TGTGCCTGGACCCGGACAGGGACTAGCGGGGGAGACACGCAGTATTTT
.	.	TRBJ2-3	TRBV12-3/TRBV12-4	CASDIGLADTQYF	TGTGCCAGCGACATAGGGTTAGCGGATACGCAGTATTTT
.	.	TRBJ1-2	TRBV19	CASSPDSNYGYTF	TGTGCCAGTAGTCCGGACAGCAACTATGGCTACACCTTC
TRBD2	few	TRBJ2-3	TRBV10-2	CASSGSGGRNTQYF	TGCGCCAGCAGTGGTAGCGGGGGAAGGAATACGCAGTATTTT
.	.	TRBJ1-4	TRBV7-8	CASSLSGPNEKLFF	TGTGCCAGCAGCCTTAGCGGGCCGAATGAAAAACTGTTTTTT
TRBD1	.	TRBJ1-2	TRBV24-1	CATNSPGQGADGYTF	TGTGCCACCAACTCCCCGGGACAGGGGGCGGATGGCTACACCTTC
TRBD1	.	TRBJ1-2	TRBV14	CASSLDPPVSGTGCTF	TGTGCCAGCAGCCTCGATCCCCCCGTTTCCGGGACAGGGTGCACCTTC
.	.	TRBJ1-2	TRBV7-2	CASSLENGYGYTF	TGTGCCAGCAGCTTAGAGAACGGGTATGGCTACACCTTC
.	once	TRBJ2-3	TRBV12-3/TRBV12-4	CASLTATDTQYF	TGTGCCAGCCTCACTGCTACAGATACGCAGTATTTT
.	.	TRBJ1-5	TRBV30	CAWSVGAQPQHF	TGTGCCTGGAGTGTTGGGGCCCAGCCCCAGCATTTT
.	.	TRBJ1-1	TRBV11-2	CASRTQNTEAFF	TGTGCCAGCAGGACTCAGAACACTGAAGCTTTCTTT
.	.	TRBJ2-3	TRBV10-3	CAISESVGGTDTQYF	TGTGCCATCAGTGAGTCGGTGGGCGGCACAGATACGCAGTATTTT
.	.	TRBJ1-5	TRBV7-9	CASSQKGVNQPQHF	TGTGCCAGCAGCCAGAAGGGGGTCAATCAGCCCCAGCATTTT
.	.	TRBJ2-1	TRBV5-1	CASSLGGLSYNEQFF	TGCGCCAGCAGCTTGGGGGGCCTTTCCTACAATGAGCAGTTCTTC
TRBD2	.	TRBJ2-1	TRBV24-1	CATSDFRGGEQFF	TGTGCCACCAGTGATTTCCGGGGGGGTGAGCAGTTCTTC
TRBD1	once	TRBJ1-4	TRBV3-1/TRBV3-2	CASSQDPRGTGATNEKLFF	TGTGCCAGCAGCCAAGATCCGAGAGGGACAGGAGCAACTAATGAAAAACTGTTTTTT
TRBD1	few	TRBJ1-2	TRBV2	CASSGSAGGSRATF	TGTGCCAGCAGTGGTTCGGCAGGGGGCTCCCGGGCTACCTTC
TRBD2	.	TRBJ2-5	TRBV6-5	CASRLPGGETQYF	TGTGCCAGCAGACTCCCGGGGGGGGAGACCCAGTACTTC
.	.	TRBJ1-1	TRBV5-1	CASSLQDSASTEAFF	TGCGCCAGCAGCTTACAGGATAGTGCGAGCACTGAAGCTTTCTTT
TRBD2	.	TRBJ2-5	TRBV7-8	CASSPRGGRGAGETQYF	TGTGCCAGCAGCCCCCGGGGGGGGCGGGGGGCCGGGGAGACCCAGTACTTC
TRBD1	.	TRBJ1-5	TRBV6-1	CASSDQGGNQPQHF	TGTGCCAGCAGTGACCAGGGGGGCAATCAGCCCCAGCATTTT
.	.	TRBJ1-6	TRBV6-5	CASSYSSPGVDSPLHF	TGTGCCAGCAGTTACTCGAGTCCAGGCGTAGATTCACCCCTCCACTTT
.	.	TRBJ1-2	TRBV9	CASSADSGIYGYTF	TGTGCCAGCAGCGCCGACAGTGGTATCTATGGCTACACCTTC
.	.	TRBJ2-7	TRBV30	CAWSADSYEQYF	TGTGCCTGGAGTGCGGACAGCTACGAGCAGTACTTC
.	few	TRBJ1-1	TRBV7-6	CASSLLETGTEAFF	TGTGCCAGCAGCTTACTCGAGACGGGCACTGAAGCTTTCTTT
.	.	TRBJ2-5	TRBV30	CAWSVQDRQTQYF	TGTGCCTGGAGTGTACAGGACCGACAGACCCAGTACTTC
TRBD1	.	TRBJ1-5	TRBV29-1	CSAATGRYQPQHF	TGCAGCGCCGCGACAGGGCGTTATCAGCCCCAGCATTTT
TRBD2	.	TRBJ2-5	TRBV12-3/TRBV12-4	CASSRGGQETQYF	TGTGCCAGCAGCCGCGGGGGCCAAGAGACCCAGTACTTC
.	.	TRBJ1-3	TRBV5-1	CASSQLSGTIYF	TGCGCCAGCAGCCAACTGAGCGGCACCATATATTTT
TRBD2	few	TRBJ2-1	TRBV10-2	CASQDSGGYNEQFF	TGCGCCAGCCAGGATAGCGGGGGATACAATGAGCAGTTCTTC
.	few	TRBJ2-2	TRBV3-1/TRBV3-2	CASRKSGGGTNTGELFF	TGTGCCAGCAGAAAAAGCGGTGGAGGTACGAACACCGGGGAGCTGTTTTTT
.	few	TRBJ1-1	TRBV6-5	CASSYDSNTEAFF	TGTGCCAGCAGTTACGACTCTAACACTGAAGCTTTCTTT
TRBD2	.	TRBJ2-3	TRBV6-5	CASSYWAGVTDTQYF	TGTGCCAGCAGTTACTGGGCGGGGGTTACAGATACGCAGTATTTT
.	.	TRBJ2-7	TRBV6-1	CASSEGRFGQYF	TGTGCCAGCAGTGAAGGTCGGTTTGGGCAGTACTTC